This T cell receptor beta chain emerged from a study of graft-versus-host responses after intestinal transplantation. On the study more broadly: Every recipient had anti-thymocyte globulin induction and about three years of tacrolimus plus steroids.

The table came from immunoSEQ multiplex PCR; TCRdb's copy has only in-frame clones and leaves some out. Altogether approximately 80,000 clones are present, 85% to 90% being singletons, with the ten largest covering roughly 0.37%. With respect to this clone: Its cognate antigen is unknown.

Notes on the study in general: Allografts carried high graft-versus-host to host-versus-graft clonal ratios in patients having graft-donor T cell macrochimerism. Early declines in HvG clones that occurred post-transplant were associated with peak circulating GvH clone levels.

Germline assignment: CDR1 SGHNT and CDR2 YYREEE (reference sequence). Trimming removed 7 bases from V and 3 bases from J; junction bases left unmatched: 8. This CDR3 spans 15 amino acids. This clonotype was obtained from a human donor who received an intestinal transplant. V gene TRBV5-4 combines with J gene TRBJ2-3; 10 bases are a match to TRBD1. This sample comprised unstimulated CD4+ T cells sorted from spleen or lymph node cells, obtained before intestinal transplant. CDR3 loop: CASFPGQGRTDTQYF. The CDR3 nucleotides read TGTGCCAGCTTCCCGGGACAGGGGCGGACAGATACGCAGTATTTT.